These 9 T cell receptor beta chains were sequenced from one sample in a study of Graves' ophthalmopathy and Graves' hyperthyroidism. Amplification targeted the TCR beta CDR3 regions, with RNA transcripts as the source material. Second-round multiplex PCR came after a first-round RT-PCR that employed HTBI primers. TCRdb re-called the multiplex PCR reads through MiXCR, storing one row per CDR3 protein. The sample contains roughly 600,000 distinct CDR3 sequences, roughly 40% of which appear only once. The sample comprised peripheral blood or thyroid tissue (not recorded which). Receptors originate from an adult man with Graves' hyperthyroidism.

This clonotype was detected ten times or more. Sequence at one end of the junction differs from germline and may be a read error. The chain carries TRBV11-2 and TRBJ1-2; 7 nucleotides agree with TRBD1. CDR1 and CDR2 (germline): SGHAT, FQNNGV. The CDR3 covers 13 residues. This CDR3 reads CASSLDRVYGYTF. The CDR3 coding sequence is TGTGCCAGCAGTTTAGACAGGGTCTATGGCTACACCTTC.

This clonotype was seen a few times. The rearrangement joins TRBV7-3 to TRBJ2-3, with D possibly being TRBD1 (5 bases). Germline CDR1 is SGHTA and CDR2 is FQGTGA. Trimming took 5 bases from V and 7 from J, leaving 13 bases between them. The CDR3 length is 13 residues. In DNA, the CDR3 is TGTGCCAGCAGCCCCCTAGGGGAACATACGCAGTATTTT. It yields the protein CASSPLGEHTQYF.

The chain uses TRBV10-3 and TRBJ2-3; D may be TRBD1 or TRBD2 (5 bases each). Trimming stripped 6 bases from V and 7 bases from J, with 20 bases between. Germline V gene lookup returns CDR1 ENHRY and CDR2 SYGVKD. The CDR3 runs to 15 residues. The CDR3 region has the DNA TGTGCCATCAGAGGGACGGGCGGCAACACGAATACGCAGTATTTT. Amino acids: CAIRGTGGNTNTQYF.

This clonotype was picked up a small number of times. This chain uses TRBV7-9 with TRBJ2-7; D may be TRBD1 (7 bases). V lost 6 bases, J lost 1 base, and 13 bases lay in between. Germline CDR1 SEHNR, CDR2 FQNEAQ (reference sequence). The CDR3 consists of 14 residues. The CDR3 DNA sequence: TGTGCCAGCAGAAAAGCAGGGGGGTCCTACGAGCAGTACTTC. Amino acid sequence: CASRKAGGSYEQYF.

The table lists this clonotype with many counts. This rearrangement joins TRBV2 to TRBJ1-2; D gene ambiguous. The CDR3 is made up of 13 amino acids. V was pared by 3 bases and J by 3 bases, with 8 bases between. Per germline, CDR1 SNHLY and CDR2 FYNNEI. As DNA, the CDR3 is TGTGCCAGCAGTGATCAGGCGTACTATGGCTACACCTTC. Encoded protein: CASSDQAYYGYTF.

The genes are TRBV29-1 and TRBJ2-5; D remains ambiguous. Trimming stripped 3 bases from V and 4 bases from J, with 6 bases between. Germline V CDR1 and CDR2: SQVTM, ANQGSEA. This CDR3 has 11 residues. CDR3 sequence reads: CSVEVGETQYF. The CDR3 region has the DNA TGCAGCGTTGAGGTGGGAGAGACCCAGTACTTC.

This clonotype was seen at least ten times. The genes are TRBV7-2 and TRBJ2-5; 12 nucleotides line up with TRBD1. The CDR3 consists of 16 residues. Germline V CDR1 and CDR2: SGHTA, FQGNSA. V dropped 1 base and J dropped 6; count of bases not matched to a gene: 6. The DNA of the CDR3 is TGTGCCAGCAGCTTAGATGGGACAGGGGGCTGGAAGACCCAGTACTTC. It yields the protein CASSLDGTGGWKTQYF.

This clonotype was detected once. The rearrangement joins TRBV7-9 to TRBJ2-1; 7 bases match TRBD1. Losses at the gene ends were 7 bases for V and 2 bases for J; bases not matched to a gene: 8. Germline V gives CDR1 SEHNR, CDR2 FQNEAQ (reference sequence). The CDR3 covers 15 residues. Here the CDR3 reads CASTDSGTAYNEQFF. The CDR3 DNA follows: TGTGCCAGCACTGATTCCGGGACAGCCTACAATGAGCAGTTCTTC.

This clonotype was counted only a few times. V usage is TRBV3-1 and J usage is TRBJ2-5; a possible D gene is TRBD2 (5 bases). Germline CDR1 is LGHDT and CDR2 is YNNKEL (reference sequence). V dropped 0 bases and J dropped 9 bases, with 11 bases sitting between them. The CDR3 is 13 amino acids. As DNA, the CDR3 is TGTGCCAGCAGCCAAGAAATATTCGGGGCCCAGTACTTC. Its protein is CASSQEIFGAQYF.